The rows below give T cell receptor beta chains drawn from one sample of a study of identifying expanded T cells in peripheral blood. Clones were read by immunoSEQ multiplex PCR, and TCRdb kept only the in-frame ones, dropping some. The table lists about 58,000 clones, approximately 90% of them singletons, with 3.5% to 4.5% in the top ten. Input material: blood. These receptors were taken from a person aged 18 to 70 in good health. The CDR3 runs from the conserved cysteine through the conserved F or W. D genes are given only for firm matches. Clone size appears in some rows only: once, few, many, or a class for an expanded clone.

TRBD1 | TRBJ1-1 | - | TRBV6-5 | TGTGCCAGCAGCCTCGGACAGGGGGCAAGGGCTTTCTTT | CASSLGQGARAFF
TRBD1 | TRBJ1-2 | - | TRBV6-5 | TGTGCCAGCAGTTACGAGTTCGGAACAGGGGCCTATGGCTACACCTTC | CASSYEFGTGAYGYTF
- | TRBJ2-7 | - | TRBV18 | TGTGCCAGCTCAGTCGCCGTCGGGGCGGAGCAGTACTTC | CASSVAVGAEQYF
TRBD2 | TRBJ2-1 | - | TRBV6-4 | TGTGCCAGCAGTGAACTAGCGGGAGGGCCGGGGAATGAGCAGTTCTTC | CASSELAGGPGNEQFF
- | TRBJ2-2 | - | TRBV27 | TGTGCCAGCAGTTCCGCCTACACCGGGGAGCTGTTTTTT | CASSSAYTGELFF
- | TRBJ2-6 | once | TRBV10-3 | TGTGCCATCAGTGAAGCATTCGTAGCCGTCCTGACTTTC | CAISEAFVAVLTF
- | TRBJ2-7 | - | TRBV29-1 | TGCAGCGCAGCCAGGGTCGGGTACGAGCAGTACTTC | CSAARVGYEQYF
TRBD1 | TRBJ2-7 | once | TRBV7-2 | TGTGCCAGCAGCCCCCAGGGACAGGGTATCGAGCAGTACTTC | CASSPQGQGIEQYF
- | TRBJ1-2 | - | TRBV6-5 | TGTGCCAGCAGTCACAAGGGCTCGGCCGGCTACACCTTC | CASSHKGSAGYTF
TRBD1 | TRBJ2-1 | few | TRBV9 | TGTGCCAGCAGCCCAGCCGGGACAGAGAATGAGCAGTTCTTC | CASSPAGTENEQFF
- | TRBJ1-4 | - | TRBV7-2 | TGTGCCAGCAGCTTAATCCGATCAACTAATGAAAAACTGTTTTTT | CASSLIRSTNEKLFF
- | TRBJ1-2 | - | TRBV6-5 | TGTGCCAGTTTTACAAGCTATGGCTACACCTTC | CASFTSYGYTF
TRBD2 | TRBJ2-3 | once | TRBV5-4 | TGTGCCAGCAGCGAATCGACTAGCGGAGAGTATTTT | CASSESTSGEYF
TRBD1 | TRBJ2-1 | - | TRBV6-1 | TGTGCCAGCAGCTCGACAGGGATCTACAATGAGCAGTTCTTC | CASSSTGIYNEQFF
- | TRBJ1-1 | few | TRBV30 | TGTGCCTGGAGTATCCCCCGCGGTTGGGGAGGTATGAACACTGAAGCTTTCTTT | CAWSIPRGWGGMNTEAFF
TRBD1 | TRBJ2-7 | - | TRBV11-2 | TGTGCCAGCAGCTTCTGGACAGGGGGCGGACTGATGCACTACGAGCAGTACTTC | CASSFWTGGGLMHYEQYF
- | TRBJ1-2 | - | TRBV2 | TGTGCCAGCAGTGAAGGGTCAGGGCAAAACTATGGCTACACCTTC | CASSEGSGQNYGYTF
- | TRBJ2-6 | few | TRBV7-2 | TGTGCCAGCAGCTCCCGTCCCGGCTCTGGGGCCAACGTCCTGACTTTC | CASSSRPGSGANVLTF
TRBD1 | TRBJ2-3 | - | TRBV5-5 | TGTGCCAGCAGCCGGCCGACAGGGGGTGATACGCAGTATTTT | CASSRPTGGDTQYF
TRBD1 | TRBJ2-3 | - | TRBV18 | TGTGCCAGCTCACCCGAGACAGGGACCGCAGATACGCAGTATTTT | CASSPETGTADTQYF
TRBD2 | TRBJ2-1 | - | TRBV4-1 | TGCGCCAGCAGCCAAGTCTTGGCAAGGACTAGCGGGAATGCCCTTCCTTACAATGAGCAGTTCTTC | CASSQVLARTSGNALPYNEQFF
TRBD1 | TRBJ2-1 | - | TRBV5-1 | TGCGCCAGCAGCTTTAGACAGGGTGGCTACAATGAGCAGTTCTTC | CASSFRQGGYNEQFF
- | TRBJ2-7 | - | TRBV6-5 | TGTGCCAGCAGCTACCTTGCGGGAACGGCCTACGAGCAGTACTTC | CASSYLAGTAYEQYF
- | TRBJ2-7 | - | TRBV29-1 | TGCAGCGTTGAAGAGTCAGGGAACGAGCAGTACTTC | CSVEESGNEQYF
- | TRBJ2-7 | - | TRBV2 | TGTGCCGGAACCCCGGGGGTCGAGCAGTACTTC | CAGTPGVEQYF
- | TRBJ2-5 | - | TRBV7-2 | TGTGCCAGCAGCTTAGCAGGGATGAAGACCCAGTACTTC | CASSLAGMKTQYF
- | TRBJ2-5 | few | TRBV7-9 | TGTGCCAGCAGCTTAGCGATCGAGACCCAGTACTTC | CASSLAIETQYF
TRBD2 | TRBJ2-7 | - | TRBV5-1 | TGCGCCAGCAGCTTGACTAGCGGGAGTTACTACGAGCAGTACTTC | CASSLTSGSYYEQYF
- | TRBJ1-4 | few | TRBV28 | TGTGCCAGCAGTTTTAGTGTAAATGAAAAACTGTTTTTT | CASSFSVNEKLFF
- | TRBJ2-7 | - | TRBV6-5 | TGTGCCAGCAGCCCAACCCGGACGGAAAGGGCGGAGTACTTC | CASSPTRTERAEYF
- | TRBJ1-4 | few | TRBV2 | TGTGCCAGCATACGACTCGGGGGCCTGGGTGAAAAACTGTTTTTT | CASIRLGGLGEKLFF
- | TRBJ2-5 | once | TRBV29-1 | TGCAGCGTTGTCGGGGAATGGTTGAGTGGGACCCAGTACTTC | CSVVGEWLSGTQYF
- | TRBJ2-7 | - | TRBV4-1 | TGCGCCAGCAGCCAAGACTGGGACTCCCCCACGGCACAGTACTTC | CASSQDWDSPTAQYF
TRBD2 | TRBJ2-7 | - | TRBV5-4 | TGTGCCAGCAGCTTTGACAGCGGGGGGTCCTACGAGCAGTACTTC | CASSFDSGGSYEQYF
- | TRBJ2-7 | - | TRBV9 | TGTGCCAGCAACCGAGAGCCTGATGCGAACGAGCAGTACTTC | CASNREPDANEQYF
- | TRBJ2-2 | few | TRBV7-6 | TGTGCCAGTAACCGGATGGGGACCGGGGAGCTGTTTTTT | CASNRMGTGELFF
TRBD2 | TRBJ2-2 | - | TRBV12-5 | TGTGCTAGTGGTGCCCTAGCGGGGGCTACCGGGGAGCTGTTTTTT | CASGALAGATGELFF
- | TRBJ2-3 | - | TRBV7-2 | TGTGCCAGCAGCTACGGGAGTACCAGTACAGATACGCAGTATTTT | CASSYGSTSTDTQYF
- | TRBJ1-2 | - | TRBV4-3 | TGCGCCAGCAGCCGAGGGGACCGAGCTAACTATGGCTACACCTTC | CASSRGDRANYGYTF
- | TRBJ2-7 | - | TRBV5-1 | TGCGCCAGCAGCTTGCCTAGCTCTTCAGGCGAGCAGTACTTC | CASSLPSSSGEQYF
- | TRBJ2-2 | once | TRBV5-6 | TGTGCCAGCAGGCTCGAGGCCGAACGGACCGGGGAGCTGTTTTTT | CASRLEAERTGELFF